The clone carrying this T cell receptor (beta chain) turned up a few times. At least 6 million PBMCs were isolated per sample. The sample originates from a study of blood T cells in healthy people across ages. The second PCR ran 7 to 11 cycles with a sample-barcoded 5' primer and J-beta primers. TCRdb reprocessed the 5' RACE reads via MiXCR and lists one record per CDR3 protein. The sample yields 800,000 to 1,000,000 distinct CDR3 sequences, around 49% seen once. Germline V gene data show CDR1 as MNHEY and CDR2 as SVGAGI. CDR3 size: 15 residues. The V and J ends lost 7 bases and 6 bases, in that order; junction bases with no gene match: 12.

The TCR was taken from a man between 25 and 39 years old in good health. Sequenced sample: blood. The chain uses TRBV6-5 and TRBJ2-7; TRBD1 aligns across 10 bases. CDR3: CASTPRDRGPSEQYF. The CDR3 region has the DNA TGTGCCAGCACCCCCAGGGACAGGGGCCCCTCCGAGCAGTACTTC.